Listed below are T cell receptor beta chains from one sample, sequenced in a study of T cells in Graves' hyperthyroidism and ophthalmopathy. MiXCR was run by TCRdb on the multiplex PCR reads, yielding one entry per CDR3 protein. Here the sample spans about 620,000 distinct CDR3 sequences, 15% to 20% being singletons. The sample was blood. The receptors originated from a woman aged 25 to 39 with Graves' hyperthyroidism. CDR3s include the opening cysteine and the closing phenylalanine or tryptophan. D genes are given only for firm matches. Part of the rows lack a size; the others show once, few, many or a class for expanded clones.

j_call d_call v_call clone_size cdr3_nt cdr3_aa
TRBJ1-1 - TRBV2 many TGTGCCAGCAGTGATAGGGGGAACACTGAAGCTTTCTTT CASSDRGNTEAFF
TRBJ1-5 - TRBV2 - TGTGCCAGCTCTTCTTTACATAGCAATCAGCCCCAGCATTTT CASSSLHSNQPQHF
TRBJ2-5 TRBD2 TRBV7-2 - TGTGCCAGCAGCTTAGAAGGTAGCGGGGCAACCCAGTACTTC CASSLEGSGATQYF
TRBJ2-7 - TRBV7-8 few TGTGCCAGCAGCACGAAACCACTTGACGAGCAGTACTTC CASSTKPLDEQYF
TRBJ1-1 - TRBV28 many TGTGCCAGCAGCCCTGAACCGGACAGCTTGAACACTGAAGCTTTCTTT CASSPEPDSLNTEAFF
TRBJ1-6 - TRBV5-1 few TGCGCCAGCAGCTTGGGGTTCAATTCACCCCTCCACTTT CASSLGFNSPLHF
TRBJ2-7 - TRBV12-3/TRBV12-4 many TGTGCCAGCAGACCCGGGGGAAACTACGAGCAGTACTTC CASRPGGNYEQYF
TRBJ2-3 TRBD1 TRBV27 - TGTGCCAGCGGCCTAGGGAGGGGACAGGGGTTTGCAGATACGCAGTATTTT CASGLGRGQGFADTQYF
TRBJ2-7 TRBD1 TRBV14 - TGTGCCAGCAGCCGGCAGGGGGCAACCTACGAGCAGTACTTC CASSRQGATYEQYF
TRBJ2-7 - TRBV27 - TGTGCCAGCAGTTTAGTGCGCGGGCCCCACGAGCAGTACTTC CASSLVRGPHEQYF